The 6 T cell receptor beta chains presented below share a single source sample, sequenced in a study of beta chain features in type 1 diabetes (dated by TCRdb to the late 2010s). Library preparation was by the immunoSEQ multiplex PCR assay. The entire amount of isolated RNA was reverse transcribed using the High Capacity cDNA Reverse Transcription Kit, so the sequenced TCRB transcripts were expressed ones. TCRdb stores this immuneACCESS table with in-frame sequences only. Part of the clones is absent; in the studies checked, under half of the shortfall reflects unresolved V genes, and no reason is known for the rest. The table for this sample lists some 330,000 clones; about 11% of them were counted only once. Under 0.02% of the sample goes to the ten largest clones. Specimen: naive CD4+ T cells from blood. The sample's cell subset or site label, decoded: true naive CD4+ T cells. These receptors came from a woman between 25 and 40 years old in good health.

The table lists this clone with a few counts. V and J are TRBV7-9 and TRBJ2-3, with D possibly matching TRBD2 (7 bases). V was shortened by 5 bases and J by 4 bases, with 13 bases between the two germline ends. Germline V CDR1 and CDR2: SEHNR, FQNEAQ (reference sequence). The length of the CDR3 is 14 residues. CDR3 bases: TGTGCCAGCAGCCCCACGGGGGGCGCAGATACGCAGTATTTT. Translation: CASSPTGGADTQYF.

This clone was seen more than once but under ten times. CDR3 sequence (DNA): TGTGCCAGCAGCTCCCCCGACAGGGGTGTAAACGAGCAGTACTTC. Its protein is CASSSPDRGVNEQYF. V is TRBV7-6 and J is TRBJ2-7; 8 bases map to TRBD1. The V gene's germline CDR1 is SGHVS and CDR2 FNYEAQ. J gave up 5 bases and V 4 bases, and 10 bases lay outside the gene matches. The CDR3 consists of 15 residues.

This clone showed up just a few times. The CDR3 bases are TGTGCCAGCAGCACGGGCCAGCGGGCATCCTACAATGAGCAGTTCTTC. Residues: CASSTGQRASYNEQFF. The chain links TRBV5-4 to TRBJ2-1; maybe TRBD2 (6 bases). Trimming stripped 4 bases from V and 1 base from J, with 15 bases between. From germline, CDR1 is SGHNT and CDR2 YYREEE (reference sequence). The CDR3 contains 16 residues.

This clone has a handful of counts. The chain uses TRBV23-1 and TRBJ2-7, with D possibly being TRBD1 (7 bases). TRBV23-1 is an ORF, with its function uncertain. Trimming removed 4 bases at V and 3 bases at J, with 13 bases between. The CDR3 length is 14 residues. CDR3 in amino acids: CASSLAGQNYEQYF. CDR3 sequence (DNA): TGCGCCAGCAGTCTTGCGGGACAGAACTACGAGCAGTACTTC.

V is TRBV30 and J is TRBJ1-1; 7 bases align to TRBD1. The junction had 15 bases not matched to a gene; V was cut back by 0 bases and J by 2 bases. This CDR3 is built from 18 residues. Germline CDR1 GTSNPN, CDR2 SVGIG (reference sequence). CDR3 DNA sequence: TGTGCCTGGAGTGTATATAACAGGGGATTATATCGTAACACTGAAGCTTTCTTT. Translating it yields CAWSVYNRGLYRNTEAFF. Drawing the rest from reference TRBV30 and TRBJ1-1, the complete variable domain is SQTIHQWPATLVQPVGSPLSLECTVEGTSNPNLYWYRQAAGRGLQLLFYSVGIGQISSEVPQNLSASRPQDRQFILSSKKLLLSDSGFYLCAWSVYNRGLYRNTEAFFGQGTRLTVV.

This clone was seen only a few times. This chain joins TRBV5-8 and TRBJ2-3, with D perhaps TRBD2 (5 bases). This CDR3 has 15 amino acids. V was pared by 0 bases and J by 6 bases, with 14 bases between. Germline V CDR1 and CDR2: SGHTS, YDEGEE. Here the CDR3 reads CASSLVLDRLDTQYF. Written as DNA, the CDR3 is TGTGCCAGCAGCTTGGTACTAGACCGTTTGGATACGCAGTATTTT.